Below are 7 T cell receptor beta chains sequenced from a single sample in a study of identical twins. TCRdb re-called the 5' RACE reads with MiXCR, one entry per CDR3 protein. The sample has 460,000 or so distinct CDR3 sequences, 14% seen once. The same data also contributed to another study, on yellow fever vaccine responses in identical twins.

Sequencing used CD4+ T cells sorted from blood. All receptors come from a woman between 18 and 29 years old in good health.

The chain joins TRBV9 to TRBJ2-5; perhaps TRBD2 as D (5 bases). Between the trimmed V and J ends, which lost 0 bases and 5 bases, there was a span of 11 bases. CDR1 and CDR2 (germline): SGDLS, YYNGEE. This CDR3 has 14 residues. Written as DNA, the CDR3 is TGTGCCAGCAGCGTAGGGGTGACTAAGGAGACCCAGTACTTC. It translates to CASSVGVTKETQYF.

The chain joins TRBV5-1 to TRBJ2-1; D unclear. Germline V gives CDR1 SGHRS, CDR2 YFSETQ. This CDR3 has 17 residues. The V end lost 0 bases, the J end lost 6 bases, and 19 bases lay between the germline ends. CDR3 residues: CASSLEVRDYEANEQFF. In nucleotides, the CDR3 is TGCGCCAGCAGCTTGGAAGTCAGAGATTACGAGGCCAATGAGCAGTTCTTC.

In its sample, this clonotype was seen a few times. CDR3 sequence: CASSLFGAGGYNEQFF. CDR3 in DNA: TGTGCCAGCAGCTTATTTGGTGCGGGCGGATACAATGAGCAGTTCTTC. This chain connects TRBV5-6 to TRBJ2-1, with a tentative D call TRBD2 (5 bases). V was shortened by 2 bases and J by 4 bases, with 16 bases between the two germline ends. Germline V gene sequence: CDR1 SGHDT, CDR2 YYEEEE. The CDR3 consists of 16 residues. Based on the CDR3 plus reference TRBV5-6 and TRBJ2-1, the full variable domain is DAGVTQSPTHLIKTRGQQVTLRCSPKSGHDTVSWYQQALGQGPQFIFQYYEEEERQRGNFPDRFSGHQFPNYSSELNVNALLLGDSALYLCASSLFGAGGYNEQFFGPGTRLTVL.

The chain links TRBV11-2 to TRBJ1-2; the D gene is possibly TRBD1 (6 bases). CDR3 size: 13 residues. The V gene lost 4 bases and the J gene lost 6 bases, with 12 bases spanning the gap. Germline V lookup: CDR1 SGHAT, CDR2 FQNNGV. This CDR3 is CASSSRTVDGYTF. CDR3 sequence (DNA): TGTGCCAGCAGCTCACGGACAGTTGATGGCTACACCTTC.

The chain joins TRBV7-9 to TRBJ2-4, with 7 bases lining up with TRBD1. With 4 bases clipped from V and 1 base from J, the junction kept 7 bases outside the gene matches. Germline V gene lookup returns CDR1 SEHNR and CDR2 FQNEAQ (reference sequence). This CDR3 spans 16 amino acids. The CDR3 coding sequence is TGTGCCAGCAGCTCCGAGGAACAGGGGGCCAAAAACATTCAGTACTTC. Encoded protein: CASSSEEQGAKNIQYF.

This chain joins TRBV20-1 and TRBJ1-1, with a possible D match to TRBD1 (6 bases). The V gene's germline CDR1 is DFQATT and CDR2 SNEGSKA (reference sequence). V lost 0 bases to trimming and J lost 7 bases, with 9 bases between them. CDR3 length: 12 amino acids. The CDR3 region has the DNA TGCAGTGCTAGAGAGGGGGCTGGTGAAGCTTTCTTT. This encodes CSAREGAGEAFF.

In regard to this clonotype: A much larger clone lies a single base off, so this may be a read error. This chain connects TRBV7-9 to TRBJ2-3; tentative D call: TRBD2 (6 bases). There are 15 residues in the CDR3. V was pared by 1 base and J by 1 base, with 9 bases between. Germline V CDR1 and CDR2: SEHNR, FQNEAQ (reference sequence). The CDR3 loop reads CASSLGSSGTDTQYF. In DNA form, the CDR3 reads TGTGCCAGCAGCTTAGGGTCTAGCGGCACAGATACGCAGTATTTT. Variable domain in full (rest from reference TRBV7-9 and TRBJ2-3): DTGVSQNPRHKITKRGQNVTFRCDPISEHNRLYWYRQTLGQGPEFLTYFQNEAQLEKSRLLSDRFSAERPKGSFSTLEIQRTEQGDSAMYLCASSLGSSGTDTQYFGPGTRLTVL.